These T cell receptor beta chains were read from a single sample in a study of shared clonotypes between healthy human individuals. Clones were read by immunoSEQ multiplex PCR, and TCRdb kept only the in-frame ones, dropping some. The sample holds about 580,000 clones, 95% to 98% seen once. The sequenced sample consisted of naive CD8+ T cells sorted from blood. The source is a man aged 25 to 45 in good health. Both conserved end residues are part of each CDR3. Each record gives: clone size, D gene, V gene, J gene, CDR3 protein, CDR3 DNA. The D gene is left open where the match is weak. Size is stated for part of the rows, as once, few or many counts, or as a class when the clone is expanded.

once	-	TRBV30	TRBJ2-2	CAWSLGLGAGELFF	TGTGCCTGGAGTCTGGGGTTGGGCGCCGGGGAGCTGTTTTTT
-	-	TRBV4-1	TRBJ2-3	CASSQVTSTDTQYF	TGCGCCAGCAGCCAGGTTACAAGCACAGATACGCAGTATTTT
-	TRBD2	TRBV6-6	TRBJ2-7	CASSYGLDFTYEQYF	TGTGCCAGCAGTTATGGACTAGATTTTACCTACGAGCAGTACTTC
few	-	TRBV15	TRBJ1-5	CATSRERTLGNQPQHF	TGTGCCACCAGCAGAGAAAGGACATTAGGCAATCAGCCCCAGCATTTT
-	TRBD1	TRBV19	TRBJ2-7	CASSPGTGGYEQYF	TGTGCCAGTAGCCCGGGGACAGGGGGTTACGAGCAGTACTTC
-	TRBD1	TRBV27	TRBJ1-5	CASSWGQGIQPQHF	TGTGCCAGCAGTTGGGGACAGGGGATTCAGCCCCAGCATTTT
-	-	TRBV11-2	TRBJ2-7	CASSLGQGLYEQYF	TGTGCCAGCAGCTTAGGGCAGGGACTCTACGAGCAGTACTTC
-	-	TRBV27	TRBJ2-5	CATWGRETQYF	TGTGCCACCTGGGGCCGGGAGACCCAGTACTTC
-	-	TRBV10-3	TRBJ1-4	CAISEDSYNEKLFF	TGTGCCATCAGTGAGGACAGTTATAATGAAAAACTGTTTTTT
-	-	TRBV7-9	TRBJ2-7	CASSLAPASAHEQYF	TGTGCCAGCAGCTTAGCCCCGGCTAGCGCCCACGAGCAGTACTTC
-	-	TRBV30	TRBJ1-1	CAWRTKGYTEAFF	TGTGCCTGGAGGACCAAAGGGTACACTGAAGCTTTCTTT
-	-	TRBV7-3	TRBJ2-1	CASSSPTGSSYNEQFF	TGTGCCAGCAGCTCGCCCACGGGTAGCTCCTACAATGAGCAGTTCTTC
-	TRBD2	TRBV19	TRBJ2-7	CASSIRGRSLGEQYF	TGTGCCAGTAGTATCCGCGGGAGATCCCTCGGCGAGCAGTACTTC
-	-	TRBV7-8	TRBJ1-3	CASSPPEGDGNTIYF	TGTGCCAGCAGCCCCCCGGAAGGGGATGGAAACACCATATATTTT
-	TRBD1	TRBV7-9	TRBJ2-7	CASSSRTGIYEQYF	TGTGCCAGCAGCTCCAGGACAGGTATATACGAGCAGTACTTC
-	-	TRBV7-9	TRBJ2-5	CASSPTQETQYF	TGTGCCAGCAGCCCCACCCAAGAGACCCAGTACTTC
-	-	TRBV28	TRBJ2-2	CASSERTGGTGELFF	TGTGCCAGCAGCGAACGGACAGGAGGGACCGGGGAGCTGTTTTTT
once	TRBD2	TRBV29-1	TRBJ2-1	CSVPLAGSYNEQFF	TGCAGCGTCCCGCTAGCGGGATCCTACAATGAGCAGTTCTTC
-	-	TRBV15	TRBJ2-2	CATSRFDEGTGELFF	TGTGCCACCAGCAGATTTGACGAGGGCACCGGGGAGCTGTTTTTT
-	TRBD2	TRBV2	TRBJ2-7	CASSGLGSYEQYF	TGTGCCAGCAGCGGACTAGGTTCCTACGAGCAGTACTTC
-	-	TRBV27	TRBJ1-5	CASSPGEGQPQHF	TGTGCCAGCAGTCCAGGGGAGGGTCAGCCCCAGCATTTT
-	-	TRBV7-9	TRBJ2-7	CASSLAPPGEAYEQYF	TGTGCCAGCAGCTTAGCGCCCCCGGGAGAGGCCTACGAGCAGTACTTC
-	-	TRBV6-5	TRBJ2-7	CASSFSGGGEQYF	TGTGCCAGCAGTTTCTCAGGGGGAGGCGAGCAGTACTTC
-	TRBD1	TRBV28	TRBJ1-4	CASSLDEGTEEKLFF	TGTGCCAGCAGTTTAGACGAGGGGACAGAGGAAAAACTGTTTTTT
-	-	TRBV2	TRBJ1-3	CASSDSPSGNTIYF	TGTGCCAGCAGTGACAGCCCCTCTGGAAACACCATATATTTT
few	TRBD1	TRBV10-3	TRBJ2-7	CAISEPGQGYEQYF	TGTGCCATCAGTGAACCGGGACAGGGGTACGAGCAGTACTTC
-	-	TRBV5-1	TRBJ2-7	CASSLTSAYEQYF	TGCGCCAGCAGCTTGACGAGTGCCTACGAGCAGTACTTC
-	TRBD2	TRBV9	TRBJ2-1	CASSLTGTSGENEQFF	TGTGCCAGTTCACTAACCGGGACTAGCGGGGAGAATGAGCAGTTCTTC
-	TRBD2	TRBV13	TRBJ2-1	CASSPGLAASYNEQFF	TGTGCCAGCAGCCCGGGACTAGCGGCCTCCTACAATGAGCAGTTCTTC
-	TRBD1	TRBV9	TRBJ1-2	CASRDRESGYTF	TGTGCCAGCAGAGACAGGGAATCTGGCTACACCTTC